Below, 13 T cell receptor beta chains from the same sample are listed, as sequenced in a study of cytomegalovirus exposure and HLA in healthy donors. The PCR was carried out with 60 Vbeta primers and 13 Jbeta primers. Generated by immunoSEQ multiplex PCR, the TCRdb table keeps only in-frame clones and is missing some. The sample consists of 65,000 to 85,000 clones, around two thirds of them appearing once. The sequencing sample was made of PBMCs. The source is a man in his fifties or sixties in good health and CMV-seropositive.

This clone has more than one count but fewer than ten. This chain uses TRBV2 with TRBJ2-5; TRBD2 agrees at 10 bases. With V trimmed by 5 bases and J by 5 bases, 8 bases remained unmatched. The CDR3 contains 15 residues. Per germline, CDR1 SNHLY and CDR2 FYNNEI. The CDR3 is CASSRAGGYGETQYF. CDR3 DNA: TGTGCCAGCAGTAGAGCGGGGGGGTACGGGGAGACCCAGTACTTC.

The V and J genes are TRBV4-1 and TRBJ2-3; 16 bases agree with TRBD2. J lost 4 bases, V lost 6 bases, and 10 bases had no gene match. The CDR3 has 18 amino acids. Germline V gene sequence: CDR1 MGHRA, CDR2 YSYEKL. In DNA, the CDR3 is TGCGCCAGCAGAGAGAATCCGGGACTAGCGGGAGGGGCAGATACGCAGTATTTT. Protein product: CASRENPGLAGGADTQYF.

The CDR3 reads CASSPRDRVVDTQYF. In DNA form, the CDR3 reads TGTGCCAGCTCACCACGGGACAGGGTTGTAGATACGCAGTATTTT. V usage is TRBV18 and J usage is TRBJ2-3, with 9 bases lining up with TRBD1. The V gene end was trimmed by 1 base and the J gene end by 5 bases; junction bases not matched to a gene: 4. In germline, CDR1 is KGHSH, CDR2 LQKENI. This CDR3 region has 15 residues. The full variable domain, completed using reference TRBV18 and TRBJ2-3, is NAGVMQNPRHLVRRRGQEARLRCSPMKGHSHVYWYRQLPEEGLKFMVYLQKENIIDESGMPKERFSAEFPKEGPSILRIQQVVRGDSAAYFCASSPRDRVVDTQYFGPGTRLTVL.

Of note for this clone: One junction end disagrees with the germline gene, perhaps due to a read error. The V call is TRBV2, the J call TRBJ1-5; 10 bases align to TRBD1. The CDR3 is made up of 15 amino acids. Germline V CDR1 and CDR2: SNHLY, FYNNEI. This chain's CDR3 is CASREDGTGVQPQHF. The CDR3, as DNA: TGTGCCAGCAGAGAAGACGGGACAGGGGTTCAGCCCCAGCATTTT.

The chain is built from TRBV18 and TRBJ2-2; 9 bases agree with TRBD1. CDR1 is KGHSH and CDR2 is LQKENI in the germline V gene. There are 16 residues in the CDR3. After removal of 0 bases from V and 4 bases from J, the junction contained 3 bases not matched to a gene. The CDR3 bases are TGTGCCAGCTCACCACCGAACAGGGGGCCCACCGGGGAGCTGTTTTTT. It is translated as CASSPPNRGPTGELFF. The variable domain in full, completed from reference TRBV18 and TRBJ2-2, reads NAGVMQNPRHLVRRRGQEARLRCSPMKGHSHVYWYRQLPEEGLKFMVYLQKENIIDESGMPKERFSAEFPKEGPSILRIQQVVRGDSAAYFCASSPPNRGPTGELFFGEGSRLTVL.

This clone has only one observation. DNA for the CDR3: TGTGCCAGTACCGAGAAGGCGAGGGAGCAGTACTTC. This codes for CASTEKAREQYF. The rearrangement uses TRBV11-2 and TRBJ2-7; no definite D call. Trimming left V 9 bases short and J 7 bases short, with 16 bases between. CDR1 and CDR2 from the germline V gene are SGHAT and FQNNGV. CDR3 length equals 12 residues.

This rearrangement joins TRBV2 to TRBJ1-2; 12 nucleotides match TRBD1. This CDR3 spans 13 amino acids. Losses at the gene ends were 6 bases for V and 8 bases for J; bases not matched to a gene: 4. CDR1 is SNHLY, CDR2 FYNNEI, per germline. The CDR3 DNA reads TGTGCCAGCAGGGGGACAGGGGGCGGAGGCTACACCTTC. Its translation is CASRGTGGGGYTF. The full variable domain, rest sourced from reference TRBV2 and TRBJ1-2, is EPEVTQTPSHQVTQMGQEVILRCVPISNHLYFYWYRQILGQKVEFLVSFYNNEISEKSEIFDDQFSVERPDGSNFTLKIRSTKLEDSAMYFCASRGTGGGGYTFGSGTRLTVV.

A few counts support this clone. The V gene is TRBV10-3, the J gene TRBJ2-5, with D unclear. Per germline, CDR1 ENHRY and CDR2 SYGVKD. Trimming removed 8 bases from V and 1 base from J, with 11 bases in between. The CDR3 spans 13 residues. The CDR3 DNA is TGTGCCATCGGCTGGAGCGTCCAAGAGACCCAGTACTTC. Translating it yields CAIGWSVQETQYF.

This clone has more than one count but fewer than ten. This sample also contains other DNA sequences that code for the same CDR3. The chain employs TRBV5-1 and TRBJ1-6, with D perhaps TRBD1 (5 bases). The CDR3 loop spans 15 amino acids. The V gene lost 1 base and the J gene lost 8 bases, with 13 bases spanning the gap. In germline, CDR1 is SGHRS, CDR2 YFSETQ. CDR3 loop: CASSLMTGVDSPLHF. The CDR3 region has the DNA TGCGCCAGCAGCTTGATGACGGGGGTCGATTCACCCCTCCACTTT.

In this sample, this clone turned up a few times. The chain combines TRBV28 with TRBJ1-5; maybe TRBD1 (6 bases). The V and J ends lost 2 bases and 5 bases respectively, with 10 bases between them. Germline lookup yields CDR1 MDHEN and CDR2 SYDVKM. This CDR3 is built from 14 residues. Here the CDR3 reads CASSLTQGHQPQHF. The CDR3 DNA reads TGTGCCAGCAGTTTAACACAGGGACATCAGCCCCAGCATTTT.

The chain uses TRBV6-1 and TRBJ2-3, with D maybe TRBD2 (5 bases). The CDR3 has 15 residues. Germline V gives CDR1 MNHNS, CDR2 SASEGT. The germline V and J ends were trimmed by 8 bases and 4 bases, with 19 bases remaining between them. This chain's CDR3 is CASGDGLAGADTQYF. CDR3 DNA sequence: TGTGCCAGCGGGGATGGACTTGCCGGGGCAGATACGCAGTATTTT.

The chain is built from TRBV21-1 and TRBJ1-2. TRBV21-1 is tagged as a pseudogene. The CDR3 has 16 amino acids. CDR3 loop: CATKNDLGLSHYGYTF. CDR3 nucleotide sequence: TGTGCCACCAAAAATGACCTTGGACTGAGCCACTATGGCTACACCTTC.

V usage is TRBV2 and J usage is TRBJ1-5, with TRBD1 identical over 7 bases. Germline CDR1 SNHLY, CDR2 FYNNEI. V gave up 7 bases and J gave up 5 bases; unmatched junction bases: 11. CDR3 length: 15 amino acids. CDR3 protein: CASTLRQGKDQPQHF. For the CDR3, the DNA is TGTGCCAGCACGTTAAGACAGGGAAAGGATCAGCCCCAGCATTTT.